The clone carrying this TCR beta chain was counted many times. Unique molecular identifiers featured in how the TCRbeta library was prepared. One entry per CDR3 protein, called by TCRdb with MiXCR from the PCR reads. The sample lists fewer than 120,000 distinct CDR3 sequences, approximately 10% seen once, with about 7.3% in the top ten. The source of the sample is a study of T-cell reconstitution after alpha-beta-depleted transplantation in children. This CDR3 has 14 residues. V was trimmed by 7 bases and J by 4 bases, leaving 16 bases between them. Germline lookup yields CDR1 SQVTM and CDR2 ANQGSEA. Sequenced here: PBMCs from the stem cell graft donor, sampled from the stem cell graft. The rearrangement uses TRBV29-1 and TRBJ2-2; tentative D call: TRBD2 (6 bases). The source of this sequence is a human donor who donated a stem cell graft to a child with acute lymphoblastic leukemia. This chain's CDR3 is CSARDWQSTGELFF. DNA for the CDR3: TGCAGCGCCCGGGACTGGCAGTCCACCGGGGAGCTGTTTTTT.